This paragraph covers one T cell receptor beta chain sequence. Its antigen is still unknown. Base qualities are missing; no much larger clone stands one base away. This sample is part of a study of CD8+ T cells in alopecia areata (dated by TCRdb to the late 2010s). The study in broad terms: The treated patients took part in an open-label pilot trial in which moderate-to-severe alopecia areata was treated with oral tofacitinib at 5 to 10 mg twice daily. Tofacitinib was given for 6 to 18 months, followed by 6 months of follow-up off drug to assess delayed response and recurrence. To study T cell clonal expansion in alopecia areata, the researchers applied high-throughput TCRbeta sequencing to both the C3H/HeJ mouse model and human patients. Scalp tissue and sorted CD4+ and CD8+ peripheral blood T cells from patchy and totalis/universalis alopecia areata patients and from healthy controls were covered by human TCRbeta sequencing. Biopsies were taken from tofacitinib-treated patients at baseline and again at 4 and 24 weeks into treatment, and several of those patients also had a later scalp biopsy. Scalp clonality was compared among normal scalp (n=4), patchy alopecia areata scalp (n=8), and alopecia totalis/universalis scalp (n=8). The RNA source kit depended on sample type: the PAXgene miRNA kit for fixed scalp, the miRNeasy kit for PBMCs, and the RNeasy kit for mouse skin. TCRbeta CDR3 regions were amplified by immunoSEQ multiplex PCR with 35 Vbeta forward and 13 Jbeta reverse primers.

Broader findings and caveats from the paper: Unlike mouse skin, where gammadelta T cells dominate, normal human skin contains resident alphabeta T cells that get sequenced too, which complicates analysis of the scalp TCR repertoire. Compared with normal scalp, lesional scalp had higher clonality and more expanded CD8+ clones, particularly in alopecia totalis/universalis, a pattern that suggests antigenic drive. Shared TCR sequences between patients were less evident than in mice, which may be partly attributable to HLA diversity in the patient population.

The time point label on this specimen signifies: baseline before oral tofacitinib. Lesional scalp punch biopsies and peripheral blood were collected from alopecia areata patients. PBMCs were isolated by density centrifugation and stained for CD3, CD4 and CD8, after which CD4+ and CD8+ T cells were sorted on a FACSAria. The receptor library was made with the immunoSEQ multiplex PCR assay. For TCR sequencing, RNA was extracted from every sample and reverse transcribed into cDNA to serve as template. First-strand cDNA was synthesized with SuperScript III using a 2:1 mix of oligo-dT and random hexamers. A synthetic immune receptor repertoire was used to gauge amplification bias, and whatever bias remained was removed computationally. Concerning the study's data processing: After raw reads were preprocessed to remove errors, the CDR3 was defined following IMGT conventions as running from the conserved cysteine to phenylalanine. To get clonality, Shannon entropy was normalized by log2 of the number of productive unique TCRs and the result was subtracted from 1. Scalp TCRbeta sequences were cross-referenced with sorted blood CD4 and CD8 repertoires so that the CD4 or CD8 identity of scalp clones could be inferred. TCRdb stores this immuneACCESS table with in-frame sequences only. Part of the clones is absent; in the studies checked, under half of the shortfall reflects unresolved V genes, and no reason is known for the rest. The D gene and trimming were derived from the DNA, and the V and J assignments and clone size from that table. This sample holds around 50,000 clones; over 95% were observed only once. The ten largest clones take up more than 25% of the sample.

Inclusive of the bounding cysteine and phenylalanine, the CDR3 is 15 residues long. The retained sequence is limited to the CDR3, 45 bases, with the frame set at the first base. V is pruned by 6 bases and J by 10 bases, leaving 13 bases of the junction without a gene match. CDR1 and CDR2 (SGHTA, FQGNSA) derive from the germline V gene. Sequences were derived from CD8+ T cells sorted from blood, sampled at week 0. The sequence was obtained from a human donor with alopecia areata. The sequence links TRBV7-2 to TRBJ2-1; 9 junctional bases match TRBD2. In nucleotides, the sequence is TGTGCCAGCAGGGGGACTAGCTTGAGTCGAGGCGAGCAGTTCTTC. Its protein product is CASRGTSLSRGEQFF.